Listed here are 9 T cell receptor beta chains from one sample, sequenced in a study of T-cell memory formation after mild COVID-19. TCRdb ran MiXCR on the 5' RACE reads and lists one entry per CDR3 protein. The sample lists about 430,000 distinct CDR3 sequences, approximately 25% occurring once. The sample comprised PBMCs or a T cell subset sorted from them (not recorded which). All receptors come from an adult woman who had mild COVID-19 (a few samples of this study predate the infection). Cell type and time point are not known.

The chain links TRBV12-3 or TRBV12-4 to TRBJ2-2; TRBD1 matches 8 bases. The CDR3 has 15 amino acids. J lost 7 bases, V lost 3 bases, and 7 bases had no gene match. CDR3 amino acids: CASSFGGQDNGELFF. The CDR3 region has the DNA TGTGCCAGCAGTTTCGGGGGACAGGATAACGGGGAGCTGTTTTTT.

The V gene is TRBV5-1, the J gene TRBJ1-4; D gene ambiguous. The V end was cut by 1 base, the J end by 1 base, with 8 bases between. The CDR3 totals 15 residues. Germline loops: CDR1 SGHRS, CDR2 YFSETQ. CDR3 amino acids: CASSLFGVTNEKLFF. The CDR3 DNA follows: TGCGCCAGCAGCTTGTTTGGAGTAACTAATGAAAAACTGTTTTTT.

This clonotype came up a few times. The V gene is TRBV7-3, the J gene TRBJ1-1; D is possibly TRBD1 (5 bases). V was trimmed by 8 bases and J by 5 bases, leaving 15 bases between them. Germline CDR1 is SGHTA and CDR2 is FQGTGA. This CDR3 is built from 13 residues. The CDR3 nucleotides read TGTGCCAGCTCCCTTATGGGGGGAACTGAAGCTTTCTTT. Encoded protein: CASSLMGGTEAFF.

This clonotype was recorded at least ten times. This rearrangement joins TRBV7-2 to TRBJ2-3, with D perhaps matching TRBD1 (5 bases). The CDR3 extends over 15 amino acids. Looked up from germline, CDR1 is SGHTA and CDR2 is FQGNSA. Trimming pared 5 bases from V and 8 bases from J, leaving 20 bases between. DNA for the CDR3: TGTGCCAGCAGCGCCGATACGACCGGACACGGTACGCAGTATTTT. As protein: CASSADTTGHGTQYF.

This chain links TRBV5-4 with TRBJ2-7; D call uncertain. The germline gives CDR1 SGHNT, CDR2 YYREEE (reference sequence). This CDR3 is built from 14 residues. V lost 7 bases, J lost 2 bases, and 16 bases lay in between. The CDR3, as DNA: TGTGCCAGCGCTAGTCTGTCGCGGCCCTACGAGCAGTACTTC. As protein: CASASLSRPYEQYF.

The V call is TRBV27, the J call TRBJ2-1, with TRBD2 identical over 9 bases. This CDR3 region has 14 residues. V shed 8 bases and J 5 bases; nucleotides not matched to a gene: 7. Germline CDR1 and CDR2: MNHEY and SMNVEV (reference sequence). The CDR3 sequence: CASAPGTSNNEQFF. The CDR3 region has the DNA TGTGCCAGCGCTCCCGGGACTAGCAACAATGAGCAGTTCTTC.

V is TRBV12-3 or TRBV12-4 and J is TRBJ2-7; TRBD2 agrees at 8 bases. This CDR3 spans 15 amino acids. V dropped 5 bases and J dropped 6; count of bases not matched to a gene: 12. Here the CDR3 DNA reads TGTGCCAGCAGTGGACGCGGGGGGAAATTGGGCGAGCAGTACTTC. It yields the protein CASSGRGGKLGEQYF.

This clonotype was recorded a few times. The chain is built from TRBV6-5 and TRBJ1-2, with D tentatively TRBD1 (5 bases). The CDR3 is made up of 13 amino acids. V was cut by 11 bases and J by 2 bases, with 15 bases left in between. CDR1 is MNHEY, CDR2 SVGAGI, per germline. In DNA, the CDR3 is TGTGCCTCGTATGACAGTTTCAACTATGGCTACACCTTC. It encodes CASYDSFNYGYTF.

This clonotype was recorded a few times. The chain is built from TRBV29-1 and TRBJ2-1; D may be TRBD2 (5 bases). The CDR3 runs to 13 residues. V was trimmed by 4 bases and J by 3 bases, leaving 10 bases between them. CDR1 and CDR2 from the germline V gene are SQVTM and ANQGSEA. The CDR3 loop is CSVVGVGYNEQFF. Here the CDR3 DNA reads TGCAGCGTTGTCGGGGTGGGCTACAATGAGCAGTTCTTC.